Only one count was recorded for the clone carrying this T cell receptor (beta chain). In the original analysis: By means of reference gene primer amplification, nucleated cell counts were estimated. Clones were sequenced by immunoSEQ multiplex PCR, and TCRdb holds only the in-frame ones, with some missing. The V and J calls and clone size are taken from that table; D and trimming were inferred from the DNA. The profile covers some 200,000 clones, with under 90% appearing a single time and about a sixth taken by the ten largest. These data belong to a study of blood T cell repertoires in COVID-19. J lost 5 bases, V lost 1 base, and 4 bases had no gene match. The germline CDR1 and CDR2 sequences are SNHLY and FYNNEI. This CDR3 has 15 residues.

The chain combines TRBV2 with TRBJ2-5; 10 bases are a match to TRBD1. The source material was peripheral blood. The TCR was taken from an elderly woman with active or convalescent COVID-19. The CDR3 loop reads CASSEGRTGGETQYF. The DNA for the CDR3 is TGTGCCAGCAGTGAAGGGAGGACAGGGGGGGAGACCCAGTACTTC.